This TCR beta chain was identified during a study of blood T cell repertoires in COVID-19. Germline CDR1 and CDR2: LGHDT and YNNKEL (reference sequence). This CDR3 is 14 amino acids long. Trimming shortened V by 4 bases and J by 6 bases, and 13 bases separated the two germline ends. The table came from immunoSEQ multiplex PCR; TCRdb's copy has only in-frame clones and leaves some out. The data hold fewer than 150,000 clones, with 84% observed a single time. Sequenced sample: peripheral blood. This receptor was taken from a human donor in a cohort sampled during active COVID-19. This sequence joins TRBV3-1 (or the pseudogene TRBV3-2) and TRBJ2-4; D is possibly TRBD2 (6 bases). The chain's CDR3 is CASSPRDLGNIQYF. Here the CDR3 DNA reads TGTGCCAGCAGCCCCCGGGACTTAGGAAACATTCAGTACTTC.